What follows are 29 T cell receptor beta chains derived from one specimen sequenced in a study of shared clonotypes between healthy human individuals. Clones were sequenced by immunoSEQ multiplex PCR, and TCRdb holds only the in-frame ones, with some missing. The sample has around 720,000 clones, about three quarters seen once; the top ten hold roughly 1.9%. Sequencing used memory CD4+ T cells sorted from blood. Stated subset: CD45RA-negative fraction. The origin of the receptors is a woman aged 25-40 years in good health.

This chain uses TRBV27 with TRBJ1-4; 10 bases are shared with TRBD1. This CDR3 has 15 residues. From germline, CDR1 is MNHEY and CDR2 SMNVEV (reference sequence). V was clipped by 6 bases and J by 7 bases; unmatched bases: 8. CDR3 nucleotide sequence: TGTGCCAGCAGCCAAAGGACAGGGGGGAGTGAAAAACTGTTTTTT. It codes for CASSQRTGGSEKLFF.

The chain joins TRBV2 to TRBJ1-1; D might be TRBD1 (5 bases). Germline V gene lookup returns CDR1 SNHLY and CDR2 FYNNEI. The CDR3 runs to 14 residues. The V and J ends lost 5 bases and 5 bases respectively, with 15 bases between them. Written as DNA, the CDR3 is TGTGCCAGCAGTCCGGGCCCATGGGGGACTGAAGCTTTCTTT. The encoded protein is CASSPGPWGTEAFF. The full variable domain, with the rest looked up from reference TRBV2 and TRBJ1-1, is EPEVTQTPSHQVTQMGQEVILRCVPISNHLYFYWYRQILGQKVEFLVSFYNNEISEKSEIFDDQFSVERPDGSNFTLKIRSTKLEDSAMYFCASSPGPWGTEAFFGQGTRLTVV.

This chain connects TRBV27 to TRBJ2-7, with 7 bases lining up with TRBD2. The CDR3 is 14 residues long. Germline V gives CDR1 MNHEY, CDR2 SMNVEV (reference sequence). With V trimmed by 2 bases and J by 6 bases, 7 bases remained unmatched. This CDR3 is CASSLVAGDLEQYF. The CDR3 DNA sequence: TGTGCCAGCAGTTTAGTTGCGGGAGATCTCGAGCAGTACTTC.

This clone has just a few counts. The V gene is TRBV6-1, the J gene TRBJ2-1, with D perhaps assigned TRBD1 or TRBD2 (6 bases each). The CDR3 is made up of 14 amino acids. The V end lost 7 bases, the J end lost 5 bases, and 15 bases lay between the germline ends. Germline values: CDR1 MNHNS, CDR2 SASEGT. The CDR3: CASMAGEEHNEQFF. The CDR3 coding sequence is TGTGCCAGCATGGCAGGGGAGGAACACAATGAGCAGTTCTTC.

The CDR3 loop reads CAISARRLAGEGPETQYF. Written as DNA, the CDR3 is TGTGCCATCAGTGCAAGGCGGCTAGCGGGAGAGGGTCCAGAGACCCAGTACTTC. V is TRBV10-3 and J is TRBJ2-5, with TRBD2 identical over 10 bases. Germline CDR1 reads ENHRY; CDR2 reads SYGVKD. After removal of 4 bases from V and 4 bases from J, the junction contained 15 bases not matched to a gene. This CDR3 is built from 18 residues.

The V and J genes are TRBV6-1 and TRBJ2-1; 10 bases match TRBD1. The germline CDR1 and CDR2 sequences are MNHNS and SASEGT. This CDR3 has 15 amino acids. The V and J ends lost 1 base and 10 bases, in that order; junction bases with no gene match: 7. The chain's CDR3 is CASSEVGQGRVEQFF. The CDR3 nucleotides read TGTGCCAGCAGTGAAGTGGGACAGGGGAGGGTGGAGCAGTTCTTC.

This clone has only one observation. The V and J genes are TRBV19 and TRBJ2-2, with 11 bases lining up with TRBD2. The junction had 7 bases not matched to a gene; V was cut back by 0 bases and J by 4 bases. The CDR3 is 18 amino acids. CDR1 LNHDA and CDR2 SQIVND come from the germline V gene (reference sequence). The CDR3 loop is CASSIDSSGRSFTGELFF. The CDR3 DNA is TGTGCCAGTAGTATAGACTCTAGCGGGAGGTCGTTCACCGGGGAGCTGTTTTTT. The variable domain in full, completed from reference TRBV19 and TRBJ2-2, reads DGGITQSPKYLFRKEGQNVTLSCEQNLNHDAMYWYRQDPGQGLRLIYYSQIVNDFQKGDIAEGYSVSREKKESFPLTVTSAQKNPTAFYLCASSIDSSGRSFTGELFFGEGSRLTVL.

Here the CDR3 DNA reads TGTGCCAGCAGCTTAGTCCTAGCGGGAGTAGCCGGGGAGCTGTTTTTT. Translated: CASSLVLAGVAGELFF. The V and J genes are TRBV11-3 and TRBJ2-2; TRBD2 aligns across 10 bases. CDR1 and CDR2 from the germline V gene are SGHNT and YENEEA. The CDR3 is 16 residues long. Trimming removed 1 base from V and 6 bases from J; junction bases left unmatched: 5.

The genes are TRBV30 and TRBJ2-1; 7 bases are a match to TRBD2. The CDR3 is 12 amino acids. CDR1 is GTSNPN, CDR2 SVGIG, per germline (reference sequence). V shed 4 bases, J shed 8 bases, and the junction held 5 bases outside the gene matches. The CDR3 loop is CAWNGLGDEQFF. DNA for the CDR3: TGTGCCTGGAACGGACTAGGCGATGAGCAGTTCTTC.

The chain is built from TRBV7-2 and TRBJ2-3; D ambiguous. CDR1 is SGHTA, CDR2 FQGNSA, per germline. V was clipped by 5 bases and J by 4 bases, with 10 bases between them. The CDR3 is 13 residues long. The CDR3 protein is CASSVVVPDTQYF. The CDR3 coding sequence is TGTGCCAGCAGCGTGGTAGTTCCAGATACGCAGTATTTT.

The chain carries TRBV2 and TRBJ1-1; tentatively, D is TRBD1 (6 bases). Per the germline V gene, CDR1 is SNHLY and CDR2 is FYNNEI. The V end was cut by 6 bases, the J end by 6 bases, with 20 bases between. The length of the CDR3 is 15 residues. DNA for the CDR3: TGTGCCAGCAGCGCCGAACAGGGTGGGGTTTCTGAAGCTTTCTTT. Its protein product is CASSAEQGGVSEAFF.

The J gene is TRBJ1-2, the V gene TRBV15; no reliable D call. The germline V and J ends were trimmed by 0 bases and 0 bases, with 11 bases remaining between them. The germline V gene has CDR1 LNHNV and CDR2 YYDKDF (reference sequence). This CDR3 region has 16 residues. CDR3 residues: CATSRDFEGANYGYTF. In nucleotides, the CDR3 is TGTGCCACCAGCAGAGACTTCGAAGGAGCTAACTATGGCTACACCTTC.

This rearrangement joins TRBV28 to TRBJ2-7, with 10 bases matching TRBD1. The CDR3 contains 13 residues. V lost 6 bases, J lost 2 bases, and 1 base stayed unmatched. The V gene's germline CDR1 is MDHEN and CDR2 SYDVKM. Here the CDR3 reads CASSDRGPYEQYF. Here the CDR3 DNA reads TGTGCCAGCAGCGACAGGGGGCCCTACGAGCAGTACTTC.

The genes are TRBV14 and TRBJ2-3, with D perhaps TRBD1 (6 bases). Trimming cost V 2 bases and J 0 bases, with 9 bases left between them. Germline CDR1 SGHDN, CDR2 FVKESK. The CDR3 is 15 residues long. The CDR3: CASSQRGHSTDTQYF. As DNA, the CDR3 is TGTGCCAGCAGCCAACGGGGACATAGCACAGATACGCAGTATTTT.

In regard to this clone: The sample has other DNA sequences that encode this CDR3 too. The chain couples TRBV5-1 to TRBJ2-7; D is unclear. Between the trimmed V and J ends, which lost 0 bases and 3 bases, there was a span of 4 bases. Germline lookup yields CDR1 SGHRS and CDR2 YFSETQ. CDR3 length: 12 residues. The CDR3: CASSLDFYEQYF. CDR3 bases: TGCGCCAGCAGCTTGGACTTCTACGAGCAGTACTTC.

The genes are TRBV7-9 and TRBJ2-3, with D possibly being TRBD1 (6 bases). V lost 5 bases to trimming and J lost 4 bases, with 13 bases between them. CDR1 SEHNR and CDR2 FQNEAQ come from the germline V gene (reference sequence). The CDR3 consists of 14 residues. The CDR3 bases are TGTGCCAGCAGCAGGGACACCGGGGCAGATACGCAGTATTTT. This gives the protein CASSRDTGADTQYF.

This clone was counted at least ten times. The CDR3 here is CASSTAGRATNEKLFF. The CDR3 DNA follows: TGTGCCAGTAGTACAGCCGGAAGAGCAACTAATGAAAAACTGTTTTTT. This chain links TRBV19 with TRBJ1-4; D remains unclear. Germline lookup yields CDR1 LNHDA and CDR2 SQIVND (reference sequence). The CDR3 has 16 amino acids. V was clipped by 4 bases and J by 0 bases, with 12 bases between them.

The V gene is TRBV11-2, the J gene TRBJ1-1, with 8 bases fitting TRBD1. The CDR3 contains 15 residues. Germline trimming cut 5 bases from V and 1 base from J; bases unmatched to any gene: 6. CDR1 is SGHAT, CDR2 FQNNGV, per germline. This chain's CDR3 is CASSPQGGGNTEAFF. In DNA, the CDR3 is TGTGCCAGCAGCCCACAGGGGGGCGGGAACACTGAAGCTTTCTTT.

Here the CDR3 DNA reads TGTGCCAGCAGCGGGACTAGAGGAGACGAGCAGTACTTC. Protein sequence: CASSGTRGDEQYF. This sequence joins TRBV21-1 and TRBJ2-7; the table names TRBD2, a call not compared with the DNA. TRBV21-1 is deemed a pseudogene. This CDR3 has 13 amino acids.

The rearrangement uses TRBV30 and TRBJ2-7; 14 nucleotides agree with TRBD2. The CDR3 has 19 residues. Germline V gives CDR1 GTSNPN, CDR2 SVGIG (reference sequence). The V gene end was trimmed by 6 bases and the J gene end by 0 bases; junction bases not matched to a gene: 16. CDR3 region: CACLIPGLAGEKSSYEQYF. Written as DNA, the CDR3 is TGTGCCTGCCTCATCCCGGGACTAGCGGGAGAGAAGAGCTCCTACGAGCAGTACTTC.

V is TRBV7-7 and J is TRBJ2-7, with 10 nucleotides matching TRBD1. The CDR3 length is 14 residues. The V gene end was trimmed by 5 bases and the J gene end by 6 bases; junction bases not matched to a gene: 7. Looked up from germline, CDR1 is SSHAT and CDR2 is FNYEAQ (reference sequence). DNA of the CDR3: TGTGCCAGCAGCGGGGACAGGGGCGGCCTCGAGCAGTACTTC. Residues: CASSGDRGGLEQYF.

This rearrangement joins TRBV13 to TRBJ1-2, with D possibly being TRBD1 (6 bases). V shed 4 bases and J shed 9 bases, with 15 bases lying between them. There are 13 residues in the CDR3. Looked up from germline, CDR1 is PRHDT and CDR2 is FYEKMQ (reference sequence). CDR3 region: CASSSLSGDSYTF. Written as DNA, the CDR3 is TGTGCCAGCAGCTCCCTGTCAGGGGATAGCTACACCTTC.

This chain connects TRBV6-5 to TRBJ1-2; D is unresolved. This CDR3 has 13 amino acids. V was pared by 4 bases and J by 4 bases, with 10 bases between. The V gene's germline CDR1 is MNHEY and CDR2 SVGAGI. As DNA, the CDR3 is TGTGCCAGCAGTTTCCGGGAGGGCTATGGCTACACCTTC. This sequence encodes CASSFREGYGYTF.

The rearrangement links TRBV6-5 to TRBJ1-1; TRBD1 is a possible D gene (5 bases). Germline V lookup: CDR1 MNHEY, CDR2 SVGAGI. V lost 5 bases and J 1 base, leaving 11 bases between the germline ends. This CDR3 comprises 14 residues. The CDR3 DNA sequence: TGTGCCAGCAGTCCAGGGTTGTGGAACACTGAAGCTTTCTTT. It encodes CASSPGLWNTEAFF.

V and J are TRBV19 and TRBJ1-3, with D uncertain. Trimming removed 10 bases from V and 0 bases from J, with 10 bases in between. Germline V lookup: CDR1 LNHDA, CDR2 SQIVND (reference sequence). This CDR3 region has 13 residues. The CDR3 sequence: CATRVGSGNTIYF. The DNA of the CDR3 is TGTGCCACGAGGGTCGGCTCTGGAAACACCATATATTTT.

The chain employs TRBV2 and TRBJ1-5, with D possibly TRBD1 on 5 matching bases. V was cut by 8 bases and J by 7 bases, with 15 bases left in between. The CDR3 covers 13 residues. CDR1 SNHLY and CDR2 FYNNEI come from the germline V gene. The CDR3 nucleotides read TGTGCCAGCCAACGGGGGGGTGGACAGCCCCAGCATTTT. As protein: CASQRGGGQPQHF.

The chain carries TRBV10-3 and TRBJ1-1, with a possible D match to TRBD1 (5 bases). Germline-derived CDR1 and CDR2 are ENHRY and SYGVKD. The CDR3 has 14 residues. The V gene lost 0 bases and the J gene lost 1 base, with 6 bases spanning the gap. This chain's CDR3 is CAISESGTNTEAFF. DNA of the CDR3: TGTGCCATCAGTGAGTCTGGGACGAACACTGAAGCTTTCTTT.

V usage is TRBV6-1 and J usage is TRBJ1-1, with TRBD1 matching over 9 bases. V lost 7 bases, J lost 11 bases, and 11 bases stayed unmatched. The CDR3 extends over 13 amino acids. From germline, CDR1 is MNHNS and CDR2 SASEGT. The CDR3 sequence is CASTPTGGVWAFF. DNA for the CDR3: TGTGCCAGCACCCCTACAGGGGGCGTGTGGGCTTTCTTT.

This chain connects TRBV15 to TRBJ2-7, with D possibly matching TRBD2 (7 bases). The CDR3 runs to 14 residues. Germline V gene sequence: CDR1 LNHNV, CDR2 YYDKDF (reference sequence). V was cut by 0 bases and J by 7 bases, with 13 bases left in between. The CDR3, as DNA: TGTGCCACCAGCAGAGATAGGGGGGGGCGAGAGCAGTACTTC. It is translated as CATSRDRGGREQYF.